A single sample gave rise to the 19 T cell receptor beta chains below, sequenced in a study of blood T cell repertoires in COVID-19. Profiled with immunoSEQ multiplex PCR; TCRdb holds only in-frame clones, not every one. The sample includes 200,000 to 250,000 clones, less than 90% of them seen just once. Sequences were obtained from peripheral blood. Receptor source: a woman older than 75 with active or convalescent COVID-19.

This chain links TRBV5-1 with TRBJ2-7, with a weak D call TRBD1 (8 bases). Germline V lookup: CDR1 SGHRS, CDR2 YFSETQ. This CDR3 is built from 15 residues. V lost 4 bases and J 3 bases, leaving 17 bases between the germline ends. The chain's CDR3 is CASSKEAGQVYEQYF. The CDR3 region has the DNA TGCGCCAGCAGCAAAGAAGCGGGACAGGTCTACGAGCAGTACTTC.

The gene calls are TRBV29-1 and TRBJ1-2, with D possibly matching TRBD1 (5 bases). This CDR3 has 11 amino acids. Trimming stripped 4 bases from V and 5 bases from J, with 8 bases between. Germline CDR1 SQVTM, CDR2 ANQGSEA. CDR3 sequence reads: CSVVGDYGYTF. The CDR3 nucleotides read TGCAGCGTTGTAGGGGATTATGGCTACACCTTC.

V usage is TRBV19 and J usage is TRBJ2-7; 11 positions match TRBD1. Germline lookup yields CDR1 LNHDA and CDR2 SQIVND (reference sequence). The CDR3 spans 18 residues. Trimming cost V 3 bases and J 0 bases; bases outside gene matches: 10. CDR3 nucleotide sequence: TGTGCCAGTAGTATTGGGACAGGGGGACGGCGAAACTCCTACGAGCAGTACTTC. It specifies CASSIGTGGRRNSYEQYF. The full variable domain, rest sourced from reference TRBV19 and TRBJ2-7, is DGGITQSPKYLFRKEGQNVTLSCEQNLNHDAMYWYRQDPGQGLRLIYYSQIVNDFQKGDIAEGYSVSREKKESFPLTVTSAQKNPTAFYLCASSIGTGGRRNSYEQYFGPGTRLTVT.

This chain joins TRBV27 and TRBJ2-1, with 9 bases identical to TRBD1. There are 15 residues in the CDR3. Trimming at V came to 9 bases and at J to 3 bases, leaving 9 bases not matched to a gene. Germline V gives CDR1 MNHEY, CDR2 SMNVEV (reference sequence). The DNA for the CDR3 is TGTGCCAGAGTAGTCGACAGGGGGATCTACAATGAGCAGTTCTTC. Its translation: CARVVDRGIYNEQFF.

This clone is a singleton in its sample. The chain links TRBV19 to TRBJ1-1, with no clear D. Germline CDR1 is LNHDA and CDR2 is SQIVND (reference sequence). The CDR3 extends over 14 amino acids. The ends were cut back, 5 bases at V and 0 bases at J, with 10 bases in the middle. The CDR3 here is CASSPSSVNTEAFF. For the CDR3, the DNA is TGTGCCAGTAGTCCATCGTCGGTGAACACTGAAGCTTTCTTT. Filled out from reference TRBV19 and TRBJ1-1, the complete variable domain reads DGGITQSPKYLFRKEGQNVTLSCEQNLNHDAMYWYRQDPGQGLRLIYYSQIVNDFQKGDIAEGYSVSREKKESFPLTVTSAQKNPTAFYLCASSPSSVNTEAFFGQGTRLTVV.

The chain uses TRBV7-3 and TRBJ2-2; D remains unclear. From germline, CDR1 is SGHTA and CDR2 FQGTGA. Trimming left V 5 bases short and J 2 bases short, with 9 bases between. CDR3 size: 14 residues. The CDR3 DNA reads as TGTGCCAGCAGCGCCCAGGAAAACACCGGGGAGCTGTTTTTT. This translates into CASSAQENTGELFF.

The rearrangement uses TRBV24-1 and TRBJ2-1; D ambiguous. CDR3 length: 13 amino acids. Trimming cost V 2 bases and J 8 bases, with 9 bases left between them. In germline, CDR1 is KGHDR, CDR2 SFDVKD. The CDR3 reads CATSDSPEDEQFF. In DNA, the CDR3 is TGTGCCACCAGTGATTCCCCAGAGGATGAGCAGTTCTTC.

As concerns this clone: Other DNA sequences of this sample code for an identical CDR3. The chain employs TRBV30 and TRBJ2-5, with D uncertain. CDR1 and CDR2 from the germline V gene are GTSNPN and SVGIG (reference sequence). The ends were cut back, 0 bases at V and 1 base at J, with 6 bases in the middle. The CDR3 runs 13 residues. CDR3 residues: CAWSVGGQETQYF. The CDR3 coding sequence is TGTGCCTGGAGTGTCGGCGGCCAAGAGACCCAGTACTTC.

V and J are TRBV7-8 and TRBJ1-5, with D unresolved. Looked up from germline, CDR1 is SGHVS and CDR2 is FQNEAQ. CDR3 length: 17 amino acids. The V and J ends lost 0 bases and 4 bases respectively, with 16 bases between them. CDR3 bases: TGTGCCAGCAGCTTAGCGGAGGCCCCTTTAGGGAATCAGCCCCAGCATTTT. This codes for CASSLAEAPLGNQPQHF.

This clone was counted once. This same CDR3 is encoded by further DNA sequences in the sample. The chain employs TRBV5-1 and TRBJ1-3; tentatively, D is TRBD1 (5 bases). The germline V gene has CDR1 SGHRS and CDR2 YFSETQ. V dropped 2 bases and J dropped 0 bases, with 6 bases sitting between them. This CDR3 has 14 amino acids. The CDR3 reads CASSLQDSGNTIYF. CDR3 DNA sequence: TGCGCCAGCAGCTTACAGGACTCTGGAAACACCATATATTTT. The full variable domain, completed using reference TRBV5-1 and TRBJ1-3, is KAGVTQTPRYLIKTRGQQVTLSCSPISGHRSVSWYQQTPGQGLQFLFEYFSETQRNKGNFPGRFSGRQFSNSRSEMNVSTLELGDSALYLCASSLQDSGNTIYFGEGSWLTVV.

The chain employs TRBV5-1 and TRBJ2-5; maybe TRBD1 (7 bases). The CDR3 contains 14 residues. In germline, CDR1 is SGHRS, CDR2 YFSETQ. Trimming shortened V by 4 bases and J by 2 bases, and 12 bases separated the two germline ends. The CDR3: CASSMEGQQETQYF. CDR3 nucleotides: TGCGCCAGCAGCATGGAGGGACAGCAAGAGACCCAGTACTTC.

The rearrangement links TRBV12-3 or TRBV12-4 to TRBJ1-2, with no clear D. The length of the CDR3 is 12 residues. The V gene lost 6 bases and the J gene lost 7 bases, with 12 bases spanning the gap. CDR3 bases: TGTGCCAGCAGCTATGCTTCGGGTGGCTACACCTTC. It codes for CASSYASGGYTF.

The genes are TRBV10-3 and TRBJ1-2; TRBD1 matches 7 bases. V shed 2 bases and J 3 bases; nucleotides not matched to a gene: 9. This CDR3 comprises 16 residues. Per the germline V gene, CDR1 is ENHRY and CDR2 is SYGVKD. The CDR3 reads CAISEPGTAPYYGYTF. CDR3 coding DNA: TGTGCCATCAGTGAGCCCGGGACAGCACCCTACTATGGCTACACCTTC.

This clone was observed a single time. V usage is TRBV6-2 or TRBV6-3 and J usage is TRBJ2-7; 7 bases are a match to TRBD1. The CDR3 covers 16 residues. Trimming cost V 3 bases and J 3 bases; bases outside gene matches: 11. Per germline, CDR1 MNHEY and CDR2 SVGEGT. CDR3 region: CASSYSSDRFYYEQYF. Here the CDR3 DNA reads TGTGCCAGCAGTTATTCGTCGGACAGGTTCTACTACGAGCAGTACTTC.

The J gene is TRBJ1-4, the V gene TRBV28; D might be TRBD1 (5 bases). Germline V gene sequence: CDR1 MDHEN, CDR2 SYDVKM. This CDR3 has 15 amino acids. The germline V and J ends were trimmed by 6 bases and 6 bases, with 17 bases remaining between them. In DNA form, the CDR3 reads TGTGCCAGCAGAAAATATGGGGGGTGGGATGAAAAACTGTTTTTT. Translated: CASRKYGGWDEKLFF.

The chain is built from TRBV27 and TRBJ2-3; D might be TRBD2 (5 bases). Germline CDR1 reads MNHEY; CDR2 reads SMNVEV (reference sequence). Trimming left V 5 bases short and J 0 bases short, with 15 bases between. The CDR3 consists of 16 residues. CDR3 region: CASSLGLALSTDTQYF. CDR3 bases: TGTGCCAGCAGTCTCGGACTGGCCCTCAGCACAGATACGCAGTATTTT.

The chain has TRBV19 and TRBJ1-3, with TRBD1 matching over 7 bases. The CDR3 is 15 residues long. With 4 bases clipped from V and 1 base from J, the junction kept 4 bases outside the gene matches. Germline CDR1 reads LNHDA; CDR2 reads SQIVND (reference sequence). In nucleotides, the CDR3 is TGTGCCAGTAGTACCTCGACAGGGTCTGGAAACACCATATATTTT. Its translation is CASSTSTGSGNTIYF.

This clone was picked up one time. The chain combines TRBV24-1 with TRBJ1-5; 7 bases map to TRBD1. V shed 2 bases, J shed 7 bases, and the junction held 10 bases outside the gene matches. CDR1 KGHDR and CDR2 SFDVKD come from the germline V gene. This CDR3 has 16 residues. The CDR3 protein is CATSDSSGGSSQPQHF. The CDR3 DNA reads TGTGCCACCAGTGATTCGTCAGGGGGATCGAGCCAGCCCCAGCATTTT.

CDR3 sequence (DNA): TGCGCCAGCAGCTTGTTGACAGGTTCTTCCGAGCAGTACTTC. Amino acid sequence: CASSLLTGSSEQYF. J is TRBJ2-7 and V is TRBV5-1; the D gene is possibly TRBD1 (6 bases). Germline lookup yields CDR1 SGHRS and CDR2 YFSETQ. Deletions cut 1 base from V and 6 bases from J, with 14 bases between. There are 14 residues in the CDR3.